This T cell receptor (beta chain) was recovered during a study of early T cells in non-severe SARS-CoV-2 infection. V was clipped by 1 base and J by 14 bases; unmatched bases: 8. The CDR3 contains 13 residues. Germline V lookup: CDR1 SGHAT, CDR2 FQNNGV. This clonotype was seen more than once but under ten times. TCRdb itself ran the 5' RACE reads through MiXCR, one entry per CDR3 protein. The table has about 36,000 distinct CDR3 sequences, roughly 9.9% seen once. This sequence was found in an adult who was a healthcare worker with PCR-confirmed SARS-CoV-2 infection or an uninfected control (not recorded which). This chain connects TRBV11-2 to TRBJ2-1; TRBD1 aligns across 7 bases. Sequences were obtained from whole blood. CDR3: CASSLGAQGSEFF. CDR3 nucleotide sequence: TGTGCCAGCAGCTTAGGCGCACAGGGGTCGGAGTTCTTC.